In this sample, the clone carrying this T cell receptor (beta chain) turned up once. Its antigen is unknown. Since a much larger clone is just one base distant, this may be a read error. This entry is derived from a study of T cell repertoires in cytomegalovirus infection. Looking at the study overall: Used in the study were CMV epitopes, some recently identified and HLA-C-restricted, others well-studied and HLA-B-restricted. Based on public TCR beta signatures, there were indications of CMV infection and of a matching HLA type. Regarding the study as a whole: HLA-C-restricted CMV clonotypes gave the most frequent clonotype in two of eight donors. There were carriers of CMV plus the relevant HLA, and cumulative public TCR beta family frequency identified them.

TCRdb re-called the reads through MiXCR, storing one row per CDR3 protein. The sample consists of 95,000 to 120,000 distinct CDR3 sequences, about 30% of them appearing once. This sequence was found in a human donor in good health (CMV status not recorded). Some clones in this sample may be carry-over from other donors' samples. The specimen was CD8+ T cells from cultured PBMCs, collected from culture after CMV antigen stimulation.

The CDR3 DNA sequence: TGTGCCAGCAGCTTAGCGGTTTTTAGCTCCTGCAATGAGCAGTTCTTC. It yields the protein CASSLAVFSSCNEQFF. This rearrangement joins TRBV7-4 to TRBJ2-1; no clear D gene. Germline assignment: CDR1 SGHVT and CDR2 SQSDAQ. The CDR3 has 16 amino acids. Complete variable domain (other parts from reference TRBV7-4 and TRBJ2-1): GAGVSQSPRYKVAKRGRDVALRCDSISGHVTLYWYRQTLGQGSEVLTYSQSDAQRDKSGRPSGRFSAERPERSVSTLKIQRTEQGDSAVYLCASSLAVFSSCNEQFFGPGTRLTVL.